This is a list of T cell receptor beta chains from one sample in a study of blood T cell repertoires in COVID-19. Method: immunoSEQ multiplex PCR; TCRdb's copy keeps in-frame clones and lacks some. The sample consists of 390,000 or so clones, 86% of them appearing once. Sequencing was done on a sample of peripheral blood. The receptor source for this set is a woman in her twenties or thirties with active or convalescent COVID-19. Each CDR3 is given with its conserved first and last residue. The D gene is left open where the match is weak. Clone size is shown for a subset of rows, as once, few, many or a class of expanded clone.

CDR3 DNA: TGTGCCAGCGCCCCTAAGGAATACCCAGGCACCGGGGAGCTGTTTTTT
CDR3 protein: CASAPKEYPGTGELFF
J gene: TRBJ2-2
V gene: TRBV2
D gene: .
clone size: few

CDR3 DNA: TGTGCCAGCAGTTTAACCCGACAGCCCTACAATGAGCAGTTCTTC
CDR3 protein: CASSLTRQPYNEQFF
J gene: TRBJ2-1
V gene: TRBV27
D gene: .
clone size: .

CDR3 DNA: TGTGCCAGCAGCTTGGGGGCTAGCGGGGGTTCGGATACGCAGTATTTT
CDR3 protein: CASSLGASGGSDTQYF
J gene: TRBJ2-3
V gene: TRBV5-4
D gene: TRBD2
clone size: .

CDR3 DNA: TGTGCCAGCAGCCCCGAGGGACAGGGGGTTGAGCAGTTCTTC
CDR3 protein: CASSPEGQGVEQFF
J gene: TRBJ2-1
V gene: TRBV9
D gene: TRBD1
clone size: .

CDR3 DNA: TGTGCCAGCTACAGGGCGTTGGGTGAAGCTTTCTTT
CDR3 protein: CASYRALGEAFF
J gene: TRBJ1-1
V gene: TRBV6-5
D gene: .
clone size: .

CDR3 DNA: TGTGCCAGCTCACCATACGCAGAAAACACTGAAGCTTTCTTT
CDR3 protein: CASSPYAENTEAFF
J gene: TRBJ1-1
V gene: TRBV18
D gene: .
clone size: .

CDR3 DNA: TGCAGCGTTGAGAGCAGGATTAGCTATGGCTACACCTTC
CDR3 protein: CSVESRISYGYTF
J gene: TRBJ1-2
V gene: TRBV29-1
D gene: .
clone size: .

CDR3 DNA: TGTGCCAGCAGCTTAGATCCCTCGGCAGGGGACACTGAAGCTTTCTTT
CDR3 protein: CASSLDPSAGDTEAFF
J gene: TRBJ1-1
V gene: TRBV11-1
D gene: .
clone size: .

CDR3 DNA: TGTGCCAGCAGCCAAGAGATCGCCCGGCCAGGGGGATTGGGGACTGAAGCTTTCTTT
CDR3 protein: CASSQEIARPGGLGTEAFF
J gene: TRBJ1-1
V gene: TRBV3-1/TRBV3-2
D gene: TRBD1
clone size: .

CDR3 DNA: TGTGCCAGCAGCGTAGGGGGAGGCAATCAGCCCCAGCATTTT
CDR3 protein: CASSVGGGNQPQHF
J gene: TRBJ1-5
V gene: TRBV9
D gene: .
clone size: .

CDR3 DNA: TGTGCCAGCAGTTTATCTCCCGGCACAGATACGCAGTATTTT
CDR3 protein: CASSLSPGTDTQYF
J gene: TRBJ2-3
V gene: TRBV2
D gene: .
clone size: .

CDR3 DNA: TGTGCCAGTAGTCCTTCATCAGGGGGCACGGACACTGAAGCTTTCTTT
CDR3 protein: CASSPSSGGTDTEAFF
J gene: TRBJ1-1
V gene: TRBV19
D gene: TRBD1
clone size: .